The subject of this entry is one T cell receptor beta chain. These data belong to a study of shared clonotypes between healthy human individuals. Sequencing used immunoSEQ multiplex PCR; TCRdb keeps in-frame clones, though not all of them. The data show over 400,000 clones, around 96% seen once. The germline V gene encodes CDR1 SNHLY and CDR2 FYNNEI. CDR3 length equals 15 residues. The trim removed 3 bases at V and 4 bases at J, leaving 7 bases unmatched. The sequence was obtained from a woman in her twenties or thirties in good health. The sequencing input was naive CD4+ T cells sorted from blood. Subset in this sample: CD45RA+ positively selected. This rearrangement joins TRBV2 to TRBJ2-3; 7 bases match TRBD2. The CDR3 bases are TGTGCCAGCAGTGAGACAAGACTAGCCCCAGATACGCAGTATTTT. Translated: CASSETRLAPDTQYF.